A single sample gave rise to the 31 T cell receptor beta chains below, sequenced in a study of CD8 T cells in ankylosing spondylitis. TCRdb re-called the 5' RACE reads through MiXCR, storing one row per CDR3 protein. The data contain fewer than 350,000 distinct CDR3 sequences, more than 9% of them singletons. Sequenced input: blood, either unsorted or a sorted T cell fraction (not recorded which). These receptors were taken from a female donor with ankylosing spondylitis or in good health (not recorded which).

The chain links TRBV21-1 to TRBJ2-6; TRBD1 is the table's D call and was not checked against the DNA. TRBV21-1 counts as a pseudogene. The CDR3 runs to 17 residues. The CDR3 loop reads CASSKGQVLSGANVLTF. The DNA of the CDR3 is TGTGCCAGCAGCAAGGGACAGGTCCTCTCTGGGGCCAACGTCCTGACTTTC.

This clonotype was recorded many times. This rearrangement joins TRBV10-1 to TRBJ1-4; D gene ambiguous. Germline V gene sequence: CDR1 WNHNN, CDR2 SYGVQD (reference sequence). Trimming shortened V by 6 bases and J by 2 bases, and 13 bases separated the two germline ends. The length of the CDR3 is 15 residues. CDR3 DNA: TGCGCCAGCAGGCTAACCGACGGTACTAATGAAAAACTGTTTTTT. This codes for CASRLTDGTNEKLFF.

This clonotype was found many times. The V and J genes are TRBV24-1 and TRBJ2-2, with 8 bases matching TRBD1. Germline assignment: CDR1 KGHDR and CDR2 SFDVKD. CDR3 length: 18 residues. The ends lost 3 bases at V and 1 base at J; junction bases unmatched: 9. The CDR3 region has the DNA TGTGCCACCAGTGATCCCTCCGGACAGGGATGGAACACCGGGGAGCTGTTTTTT. Translating it yields CATSDPSGQGWNTGELFF.

In its sample, this clonotype was seen a few times. The chain uses TRBV7-9 and TRBJ1-4, with D possibly TRBD1 on 5 matching bases. From germline, CDR1 is SEHNR and CDR2 FQNEAQ (reference sequence). The CDR3 runs to 15 residues. Deletions cut 1 base from V and 8 bases from J, with 14 bases between. The CDR3 loop is CASSLVGQGREKLFF. In DNA form, the CDR3 reads TGTGCCAGCAGCTTAGTGGGTCAGGGCCGGGAAAAACTGTTTTTT.

This clonotype was found many times. The chain uses TRBV5-1 and TRBJ2-3; 8 bases are shared with TRBD2. This CDR3 comprises 16 residues. V was pared by 7 bases and J by 4 bases, with 14 bases of the junction left unmatched. CDR1 is SGHRS and CDR2 is YFSETQ in the germline V gene. DNA of the CDR3: TGCGCCAGCGGGGCTTCGTTGGCGGGAGGAGCAGATACGCAGTATTTT. Translated, it gives CASGASLAGGADTQYF. Full variable domain (outside the CDR3, taken from reference TRBV5-1 and TRBJ2-3): KAGVTQTPRYLIKTRGQQVTLSCSPISGHRSVSWYQQTPGQGLQFLFEYFSETQRNKGNFPGRFSGRQFSNSRSEMNVSTLELGDSALYLCASGASLAGGADTQYFGPGTRLTVL.

There are a few counts of this clonotype. The chain links TRBV5-5 to TRBJ2-2; 7 nucleotides align to TRBD2. This CDR3 spans 16 amino acids. Trimming cost V 4 bases and J 1 base; bases outside gene matches: 7. In germline, CDR1 is SGHKS, CDR2 YYEKEE (reference sequence). The DNA for the CDR3 is TGTGCCAGCAGCCCATGGGGGGGGGTGAACACCGGGGAGCTGTTTTTT. Encoded protein: CASSPWGGVNTGELFF.

This clonotype was seen at least ten times. This sequence joins TRBV7-9 and TRBJ2-1; maybe TRBD1 (6 bases). The CDR3 is made up of 13 amino acids. V lost 5 bases and J 3 bases, leaving 8 bases between the germline ends. CDR1 and CDR2 from the germline V gene are SEHNR and FQNEAQ (reference sequence). The CDR3 region is CASSQGGYNEQFF. CDR3 DNA: TGTGCCAGCAGCCAAGGGGGCTACAATGAGCAGTTCTTC.

This clonotype was counted many times. The chain carries TRBV5-1 and TRBJ2-1; D is perhaps TRBD1 (6 bases). The length of the CDR3 is 16 residues. The germline V gene has CDR1 SGHRS and CDR2 YFSETQ. Trimming stripped 0 bases from V and 10 bases from J, with 20 bases between. The CDR3 sequence is CASSLEIGGATPEQFF. CDR3 nucleotides: TGCGCCAGCAGCTTGGAGATTGGGGGCGCGACTCCAGAGCAGTTCTTC.

This clonotype was seen more than once but under ten times. The V and J genes are TRBV29-1 and TRBJ2-3; D may be TRBD2 (6 bases). The CDR3 is made up of 16 amino acids. With 7 bases removed from V and 1 base from J, the gap between germline ends came to 21 bases. CDR1 SQVTM and CDR2 ANQGSEA come from the germline V gene. This CDR3 reads CSGESGGVGGTDTQYF. The CDR3 bases are TGCAGCGGGGAATCGGGCGGGGTTGGAGGCACAGATACGCAGTATTTT.

The table lists this clonotype with many counts. The V call is TRBV5-1, the J call TRBJ2-1; no clear D. Looked up from germline, CDR1 is SGHRS and CDR2 is YFSETQ. There are 13 residues in the CDR3. Trimming took 0 bases from V and 13 from J, leaving 14 bases between them. CDR3 sequence (DNA): TGCGCCAGCAGCTTGGAATGGAACCTAGAACAGTTCTTC. Translated: CASSLEWNLEQFF. The variable domain in full, completed from reference TRBV5-1 and TRBJ2-1, reads KAGVTQTPRYLIKTRGQQVTLSCSPISGHRSVSWYQQTPGQGLQFLFEYFSETQRNKGNFPGRFSGRQFSNSRSEMNVSTLELGDSALYLCASSLEWNLEQFFGPGTRLTVL.

The chain employs TRBV3-1 and TRBJ1-3; a weak D match, TRBD1 (5 bases). Germline V gene lookup returns CDR1 LGHDT and CDR2 YNNKEL (reference sequence). The CDR3 has 16 residues. V lost 3 bases to trimming and J lost 0 bases, with 12 bases between them. CDR3 DNA: TGTGCCAGCAGCCAGGGTGTACAGGCCTCTGGAAACACCATATATTTT. This sequence encodes CASSQGVQASGNTIYF.

This clonotype was picked up many times. The V and J genes are TRBV7-6 and TRBJ1-4, with a tentative D call TRBD1 (6 bases). This CDR3 spans 13 amino acids. CDR1 is SGHVS and CDR2 is FNYEAQ in the germline V gene. Trimming removed 6 bases at V and 6 bases at J, with 11 bases between. The CDR3 DNA sequence: TGTGCCAGCAGTAGGACAGTAGATGAAAAACTGTTTTTT. Its translation is CASSRTVDEKLFF.

This clonotype appeared a few times. Here the CDR3 reads CASSGSGALSYNEQFF. CDR3 bases: TGTGCCAGCAGCGGTTCGGGGGCACTCTCCTACAATGAGCAGTTCTTC. The genes are TRBV7-2 and TRBJ2-1; D is possibly TRBD1 or TRBD2 (6 bases each). The CDR3 loop spans 16 amino acids. The V gene lost 5 bases and the J gene lost 0 bases, with 14 bases spanning the gap. Germline V gene sequence: CDR1 SGHTA, CDR2 FQGNSA.

This clonotype was detected a few times. The chain has TRBV19 and TRBJ2-1; 12 bases agree with TRBD2. The CDR3 is made up of 16 amino acids. V dropped 6 bases and J dropped 5; count of bases not matched to a gene: 8. Germline V gene sequence: CDR1 LNHDA, CDR2 SQIVND (reference sequence). CDR3 nucleotide sequence: TGTGCCAGTAGCAGACCTAGCGGGGGGGGCCACAATGAGCAGTTCTTC. Protein: CASSRPSGGGHNEQFF.

Ten or more counts support this clonotype. V usage is TRBV12-3 or TRBV12-4 and J usage is TRBJ1-5; D unclear. With 3 bases removed from V and 9 bases from J, the gap between germline ends came to 9 bases. The CDR3 is made up of 12 amino acids. CDR3 region: CASSLNWGPQHF. For the CDR3, the DNA is TGTGCCAGCAGTTTGAACTGGGGGCCCCAGCATTTT.

This clonotype was picked up many times. V is TRBV7-7 and J is TRBJ2-3; 8 bases are a match to TRBD2. Trimming at V came to 5 bases and at J to 6 bases, leaving 7 bases not matched to a gene. The CDR3 runs 14 residues. The germline gives CDR1 SSHAT, CDR2 FNYEAQ (reference sequence). CDR3 sequence (DNA): TGTGCCAGCAGCCAGAGCGGGAGCATCGATACGCAGTATTTT. Its protein is CASSQSGSIDTQYF.

The gene calls are TRBV6-2 or TRBV6-3 and TRBJ1-3, with 8 bases lining up with TRBD1. The CDR3 has 14 residues. J was trimmed by 5 bases and V by 6 bases; bases with no gene match: 6. The germline gives CDR1 MNHEY, CDR2 SVGEGT. In nucleotides, the CDR3 is TGTGCCAGCAGAAACCGGACAGGGAGAAACACCATATATTTT. The encoded protein is CASRNRTGRNTIYF.

This clonotype was observed at least ten times. The rearrangement uses TRBV12-3 or TRBV12-4 and TRBJ1-1, with D possibly being TRBD1 (5 bases). V was cut by 6 bases and J by 1 base, with 12 bases left in between. This CDR3 has 14 amino acids. The CDR3 nucleotides are TGTGCCAGCAGATTACAGGAGGGGAACACTGAAGCTTTCTTT. Protein: CASRLQEGNTEAFF.

This clonotype was recorded at least ten times. This chain joins TRBV19 and TRBJ1-1; TRBD1 matches at 9 bases. Trimming took 5 bases from V and 4 from J; bases not matched to a gene: 8. The CDR3 covers 15 residues. Germline-derived CDR1 and CDR2 are LNHDA and SQIVND (reference sequence). CDR3 nucleotides: TGTGCCAGTAGTGCCCGGGACAGGGTCATCACTGAAGCTTTCTTT. Translating it yields CASSARDRVITEAFF.

The chain has TRBV5-1 and TRBJ2-7, with a tentative D call TRBD1 (6 bases). Trimming pared 6 bases from V and 2 bases from J, leaving 15 bases between. CDR3 length: 14 residues. CDR1 SGHRS and CDR2 YFSETQ come from the germline V gene. CDR3: CASKAWTEPYEQYF. The CDR3 bases are TGCGCCAGCAAGGCGTGGACAGAACCCTACGAGCAGTACTTC.

This clonotype appeared a few times. This sequence joins TRBV24-1 and TRBJ2-1, with 16 nucleotides matching TRBD2. This CDR3 spans 19 amino acids. Germline V gene lookup returns CDR1 KGHDR and CDR2 SFDVKD. The ends lost 4 bases at V and 0 bases at J; junction bases unmatched: 5. Here the CDR3 DNA reads TGTGCCACCAGTGAAACGGGACTAGCGGGAGGGCCCTCCTACAATGAGCAGTTCTTC. This gives the protein CATSETGLAGGPSYNEQFF.

This clonotype was counted a few times. This chain connects TRBV20-1 to TRBJ2-1, with D maybe TRBD1 (5 bases). The CDR3 consists of 11 residues. The V end was cut by 6 bases, the J end by 12 bases, with 15 bases between. Germline assignment: CDR1 DFQATT and CDR2 SNEGSKA (reference sequence). The CDR3 reads CSAHGRQLQFF. The CDR3 DNA follows: TGCAGTGCCCACGGCAGACAGTTGCAGTTCTTC.

In this sample, this clonotype turned up many times. This CDR3 reads CSVEGGGETQYF. CDR3 coding DNA: TGCAGCGTTGAAGGAGGAGGCGAGACCCAGTACTTC. The genes are TRBV29-1 and TRBJ2-5; D is perhaps TRBD2 (5 bases). The V gene's germline CDR1 is SQVTM and CDR2 ANQGSEA. This CDR3 is 12 amino acids long. Trimming took off 1 base at V and 5 bases at J, with 8 bases between the two ends.

This clonotype has a count of ten or more. The rearrangement joins TRBV28 to TRBJ1-6; D not certain. Germline V CDR1 and CDR2: MDHEN, SYDVKM. The CDR3 is made up of 16 amino acids. Deletions cut 3 bases from V and 0 bases from J, with 9 bases between. DNA for the CDR3: TGTGCCAGCAGTTTCGATTCTAGCTCCTATAATTCACCCCTCCACTTT. Protein: CASSFDSSSYNSPLHF.

This clonotype has a handful of counts. V usage is TRBV5-1 and J usage is TRBJ2-7; the D call may be TRBD1 or TRBD2 (5 bases each). The CDR3 has 16 residues. Germline loops: CDR1 SGHRS, CDR2 YFSETQ. The V end lost 4 bases, the J end lost 0 bases, and 17 bases lay between the germline ends. This CDR3 is CASSLGVARSSYEQYF. The CDR3 nucleotides read TGCGCCAGCAGCCTGGGGGTAGCGAGGAGCTCCTACGAGCAGTACTTC.

This clonotype was picked up many times. The CDR3 spells CASSTTTLNTEAFF. In DNA form, the CDR3 reads TGCGCCAGCAGCACCACTACGCTGAACACTGAAGCTTTCTTT. The gene calls are TRBV5-1 and TRBJ1-1; D unresolved. Germline CDR1 and CDR2: SGHRS and YFSETQ. The CDR3 has 14 residues. V was shortened by 4 bases and J by 0 bases, with 10 bases between the two germline ends.

This clonotype was counted many times. This chain links TRBV12-3 or TRBV12-4 with TRBJ2-5, with 14 bases lining up with TRBD2. The CDR3 contains 15 residues. Germline trimming cut 6 bases from V and 5 bases from J; bases unmatched to any gene: 5. The CDR3 sequence: CASRGTSGGRETQYF. As DNA, the CDR3 is TGTGCCAGCAGGGGGACTAGCGGGGGAAGGGAGACCCAGTACTTC.

Details on this clonotype: A single base separates this from a much larger clone, so it may be a read error. The chain is built from TRBV20-1 and TRBJ2-7; possible D gene TRBD1, 6 bases. The CDR3 length is 13 residues. Trimming pared 6 bases from V and 5 bases from J, leaving 17 bases between. Per germline, CDR1 DFQATT and CDR2 SNEGSKA (reference sequence). The CDR3 here is CSAHRTVPNEQYF. In nucleotides, the CDR3 is TGCAGTGCACACCGGACAGTCCCCAACGAGCAGTACTTC.

This clonotype was observed a few times. The V and J genes are TRBV20-1 and TRBJ2-3; TRBD2 agrees at 12 bases. Trimming cost V 6 bases and J 4 bases; bases outside gene matches: 8. CDR3 size: 15 residues. CDR1 and CDR2 (germline): DFQATT, SNEGSKA (reference sequence). CDR3 sequence: CSALRLAGAPDTQYF. The CDR3 DNA reads TGCAGTGCCCTGAGACTAGCGGGAGCCCCAGATACGCAGTATTTT.

This clonotype occurred many times. The V call is TRBV5-1, the J call TRBJ2-7; 7 nucleotides agree with TRBD1. From germline, CDR1 is SGHRS and CDR2 YFSETQ. This CDR3 is built from 15 residues. V dropped 2 bases and J dropped 3; count of bases not matched to a gene: 8. CDR3 protein: CASSFGTANNYEQYF. In nucleotides, the CDR3 is TGCGCCAGCAGCTTCGGGACAGCCAATAACTACGAGCAGTACTTC.

This clonotype appeared many times. The CDR3 region is CASSLKGVGQGNSPLHF. The CDR3 nucleotides are TGTGCCAGCAGCTTGAAGGGCGTTGGACAGGGTAATTCACCCCTCCACTTT. This chain joins TRBV11-2 and TRBJ1-6; 8 nucleotides match TRBD1. The CDR3 loop spans 17 amino acids. The junction had 10 bases not matched to a gene; V was cut back by 3 bases and J by 6 bases. Germline CDR1 SGHAT, CDR2 FQNNGV.